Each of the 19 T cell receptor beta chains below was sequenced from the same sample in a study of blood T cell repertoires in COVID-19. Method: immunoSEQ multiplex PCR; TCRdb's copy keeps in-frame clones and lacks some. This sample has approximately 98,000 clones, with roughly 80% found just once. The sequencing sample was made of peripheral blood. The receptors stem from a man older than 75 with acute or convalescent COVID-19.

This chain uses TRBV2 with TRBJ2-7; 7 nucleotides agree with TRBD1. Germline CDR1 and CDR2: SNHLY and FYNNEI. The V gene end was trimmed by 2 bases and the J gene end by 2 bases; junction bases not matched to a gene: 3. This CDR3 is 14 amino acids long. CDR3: CASSEWTGTYEQYF. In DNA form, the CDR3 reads TGTGCCAGCAGTGAATGGACAGGAACCTACGAGCAGTACTTC.

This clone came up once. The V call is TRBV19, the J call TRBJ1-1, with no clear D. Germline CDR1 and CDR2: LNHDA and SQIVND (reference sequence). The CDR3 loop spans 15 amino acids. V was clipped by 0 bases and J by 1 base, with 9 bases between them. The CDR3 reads CASSIDRRGNTEAFF. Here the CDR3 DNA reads TGTGCCAGTAGTATAGACCGACGGGGGAACACTGAAGCTTTCTTT.

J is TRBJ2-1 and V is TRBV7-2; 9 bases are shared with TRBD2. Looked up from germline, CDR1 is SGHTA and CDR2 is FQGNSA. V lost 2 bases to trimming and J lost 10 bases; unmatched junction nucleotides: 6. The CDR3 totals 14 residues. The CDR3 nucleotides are TGTGCCAGCAGCTTATCCCCGGGACTAGCAGAGCAGTTCTTC. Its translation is CASSLSPGLAEQFF.

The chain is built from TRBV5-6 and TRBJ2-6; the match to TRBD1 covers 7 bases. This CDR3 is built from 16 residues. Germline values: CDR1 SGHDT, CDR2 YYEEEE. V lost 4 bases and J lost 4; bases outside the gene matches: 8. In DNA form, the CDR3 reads TGTGCCAGCAGCGCTAGGGGGCAGAGGGGGGCCAACGTCCTGACTTTC. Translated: CASSARGQRGANVLTF.

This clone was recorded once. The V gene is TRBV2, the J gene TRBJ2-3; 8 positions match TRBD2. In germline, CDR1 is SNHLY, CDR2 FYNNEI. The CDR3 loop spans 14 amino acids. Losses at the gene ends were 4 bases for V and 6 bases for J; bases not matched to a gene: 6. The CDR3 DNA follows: TGTGCCAGCAGTGGCCTCGCGGGAGGTGATACGCAGTATTTT. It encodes CASSGLAGGDTQYF.

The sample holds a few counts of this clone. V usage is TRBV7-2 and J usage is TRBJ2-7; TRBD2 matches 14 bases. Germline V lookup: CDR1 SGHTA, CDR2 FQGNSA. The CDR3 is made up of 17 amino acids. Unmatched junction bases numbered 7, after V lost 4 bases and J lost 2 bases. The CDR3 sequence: CASSSTSGGAKAYEQYF. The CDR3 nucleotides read TGTGCCAGCAGCTCGACTAGCGGGGGGGCCAAGGCCTACGAGCAGTACTTC.

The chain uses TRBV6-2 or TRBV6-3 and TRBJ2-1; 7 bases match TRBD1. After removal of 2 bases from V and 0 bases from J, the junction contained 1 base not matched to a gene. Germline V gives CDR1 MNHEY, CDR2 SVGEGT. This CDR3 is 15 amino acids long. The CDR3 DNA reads TGTGCCAGCAGTTACGAGGGGGCCTCCTACAATGAGCAGTTCTTC. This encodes CASSYEGASYNEQFF.

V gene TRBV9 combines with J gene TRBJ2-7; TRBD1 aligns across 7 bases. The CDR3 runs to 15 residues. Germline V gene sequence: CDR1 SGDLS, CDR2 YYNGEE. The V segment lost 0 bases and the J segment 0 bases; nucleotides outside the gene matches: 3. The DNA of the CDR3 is TGTGCCAGCAGCGTAGCGACAGGGTTCTCCTACGAGCAGTACTTC. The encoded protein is CASSVATGFSYEQYF.

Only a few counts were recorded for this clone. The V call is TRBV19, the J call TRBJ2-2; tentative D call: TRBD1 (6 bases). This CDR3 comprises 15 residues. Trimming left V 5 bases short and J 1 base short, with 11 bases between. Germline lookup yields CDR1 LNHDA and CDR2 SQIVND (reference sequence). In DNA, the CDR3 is TGTGCCAGTAGTCCCGGACAGCTGAACACCGGGGAGCTGTTTTTT. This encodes CASSPGQLNTGELFF.

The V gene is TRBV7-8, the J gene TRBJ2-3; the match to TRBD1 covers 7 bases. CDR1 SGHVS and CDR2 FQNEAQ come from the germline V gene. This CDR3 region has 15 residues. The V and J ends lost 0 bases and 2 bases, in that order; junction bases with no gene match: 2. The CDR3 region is CASSLAQGDTDTQYF. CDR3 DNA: TGTGCCAGCAGCTTAGCCCAGGGGGACACAGATACGCAGTATTTT.

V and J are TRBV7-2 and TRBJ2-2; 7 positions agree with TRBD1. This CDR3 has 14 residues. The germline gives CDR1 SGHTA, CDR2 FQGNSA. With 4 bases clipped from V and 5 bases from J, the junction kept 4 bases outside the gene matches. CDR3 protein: CASSSLRGTGELFF. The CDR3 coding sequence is TGTGCCAGCAGCTCACTCAGGGGGACCGGGGAGCTGTTTTTT.

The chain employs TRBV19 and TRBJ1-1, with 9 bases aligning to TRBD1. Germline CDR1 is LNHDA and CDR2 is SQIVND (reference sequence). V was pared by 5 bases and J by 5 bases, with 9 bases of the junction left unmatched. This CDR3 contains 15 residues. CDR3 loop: CASSSQTGGKTEAFF. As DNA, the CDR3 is TGTGCCAGTAGTTCCCAGACAGGGGGAAAAACTGAAGCTTTCTTT.

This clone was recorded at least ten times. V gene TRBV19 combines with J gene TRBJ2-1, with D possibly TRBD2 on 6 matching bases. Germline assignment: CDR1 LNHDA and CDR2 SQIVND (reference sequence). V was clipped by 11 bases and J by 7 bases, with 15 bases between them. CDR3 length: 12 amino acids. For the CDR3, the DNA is TGTGCCCTTATTCTCGGGAGAAATGAGCAGTTCTTC. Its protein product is CALILGRNEQFF.

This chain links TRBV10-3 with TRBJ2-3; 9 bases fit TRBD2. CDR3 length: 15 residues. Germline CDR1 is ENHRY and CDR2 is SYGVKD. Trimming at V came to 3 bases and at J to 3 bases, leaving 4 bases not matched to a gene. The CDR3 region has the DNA TGTGCCATCAGTGAAGGCAGCGGGAGGACAGATACGCAGTATTTT. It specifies CAISEGSGRTDTQYF.

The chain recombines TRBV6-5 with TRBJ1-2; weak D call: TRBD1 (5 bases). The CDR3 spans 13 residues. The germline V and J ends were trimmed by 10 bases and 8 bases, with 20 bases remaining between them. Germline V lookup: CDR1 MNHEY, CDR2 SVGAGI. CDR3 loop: CATTQGSFGGYTF. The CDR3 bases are TGTGCCACCACCCAGGGATCCTTCGGGGGCTACACCTTC.

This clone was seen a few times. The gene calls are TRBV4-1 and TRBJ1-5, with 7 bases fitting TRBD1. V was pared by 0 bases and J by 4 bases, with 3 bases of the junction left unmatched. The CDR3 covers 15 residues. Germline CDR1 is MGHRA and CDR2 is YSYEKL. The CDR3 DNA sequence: TGCGCCAGCAGCCAAGATGGGACAGAAAATCAGCCCCAGCATTTT. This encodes CASSQDGTENQPQHF.

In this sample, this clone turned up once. The CDR3 sequence is CASSPDRGNNSPLHF. The CDR3 DNA reads as TGTGCCAGCAGTCCGGACAGGGGCAATAATTCACCCCTCCACTTT. The chain is built from TRBV3-1 (or the pseudogene TRBV3-2) and TRBJ1-6; 9 bases line up with TRBD1. V was pared by 6 bases and J by 5 bases, with 5 bases of the junction left unmatched. The germline gives CDR1 LGHDT, CDR2 YNNKEL (reference sequence). The CDR3 has 15 amino acids.

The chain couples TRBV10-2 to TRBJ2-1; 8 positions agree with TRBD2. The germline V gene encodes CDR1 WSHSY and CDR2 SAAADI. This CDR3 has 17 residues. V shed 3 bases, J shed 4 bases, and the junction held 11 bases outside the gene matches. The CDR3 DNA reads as TGCGCCAGCAGTGACCCCCGGGGGCTAGCGGGTTACAATGAGCAGTTCTTC. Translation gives CASSDPRGLAGYNEQFF.

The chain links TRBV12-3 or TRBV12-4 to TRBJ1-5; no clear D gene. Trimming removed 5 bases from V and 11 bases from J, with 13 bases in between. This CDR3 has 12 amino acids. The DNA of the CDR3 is TGTGCCAGCAGTGGGAGCAGTGCGACCCAGCATTTT. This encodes CASSGSSATQHF.